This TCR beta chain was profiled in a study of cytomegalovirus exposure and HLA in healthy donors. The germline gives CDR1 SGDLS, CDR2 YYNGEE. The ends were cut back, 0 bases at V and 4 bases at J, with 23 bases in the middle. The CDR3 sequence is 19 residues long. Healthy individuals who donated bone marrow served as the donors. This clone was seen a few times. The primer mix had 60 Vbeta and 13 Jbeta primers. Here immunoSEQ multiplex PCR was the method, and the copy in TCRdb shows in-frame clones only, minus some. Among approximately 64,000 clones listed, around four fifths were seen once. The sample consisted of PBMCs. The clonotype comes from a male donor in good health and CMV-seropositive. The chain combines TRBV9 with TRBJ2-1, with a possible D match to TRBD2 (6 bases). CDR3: CASSVVEGRLGGAYNEQFF. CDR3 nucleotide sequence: TGTGCCAGCAGCGTAGTGGAGGGTCGGTTGGGCGGGGCTTACAATGAGCAGTTCTTC. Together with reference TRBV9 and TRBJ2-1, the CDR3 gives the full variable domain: DSGVTQTPKHLITATGQRVTLRCSPRSGDLSVYWYQQSLDQGLQFLIQYYNGEERAKGNILERFSAQQFPDLHSELNLSSLELGDSALYFCASSVVEGRLGGAYNEQFFGPGTRLTVL.